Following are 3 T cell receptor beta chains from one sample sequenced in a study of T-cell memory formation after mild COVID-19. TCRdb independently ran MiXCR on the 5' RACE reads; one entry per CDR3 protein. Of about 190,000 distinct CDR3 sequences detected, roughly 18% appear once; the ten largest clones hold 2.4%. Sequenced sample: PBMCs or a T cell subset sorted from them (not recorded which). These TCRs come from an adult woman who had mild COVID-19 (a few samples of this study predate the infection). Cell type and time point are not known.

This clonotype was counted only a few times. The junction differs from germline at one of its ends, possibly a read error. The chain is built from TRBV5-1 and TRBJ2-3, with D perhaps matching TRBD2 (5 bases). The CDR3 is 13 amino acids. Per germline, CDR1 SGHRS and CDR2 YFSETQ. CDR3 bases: TGCGCCAGCAGCTTGGCTAGCATAGATACGCAGTATTTT. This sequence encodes CASSLASIDTQYF.

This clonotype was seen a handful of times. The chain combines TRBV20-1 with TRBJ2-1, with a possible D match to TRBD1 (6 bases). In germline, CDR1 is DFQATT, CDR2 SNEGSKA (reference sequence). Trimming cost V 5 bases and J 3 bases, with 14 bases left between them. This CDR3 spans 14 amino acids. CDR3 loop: CSAAQTGLYNEQFF. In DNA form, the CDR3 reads TGCAGTGCTGCCCAGACAGGCCTCTACAATGAGCAGTTCTTC.

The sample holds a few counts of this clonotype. CDR3 DNA: TGTGCCAGCAGCCCAGATACAAGGCGGGACACCGGGGAGCTGTTTTTT. Encoded protein: CASSPDTRRDTGELFF. V usage is TRBV12-3 or TRBV12-4 and J usage is TRBJ2-2; D might be TRBD2 (5 bases). V was shortened by 6 bases and J by 3 bases, with 17 bases between the two germline ends. This CDR3 has 16 residues.